Sequencing of this TCR beta chain was carried out in a study of shared clonotypes between healthy human individuals. About this clone: Other nucleotide sequences from this sample produce the same CDR3.

V dropped 0 bases and J dropped 1; count of bases not matched to a gene: 2. Germline V gives CDR1 MNHEY, CDR2 SMNVEV (reference sequence). This CDR3 is built from 15 residues. Only in-frame clones appear in the TCRdb table, and some are missing; sequencing was by immunoSEQ multiplex PCR. Of approximately 740,000 clones in the sample, 80% to 95% are singletons; the top ten hold less than 25%. Terminally differentiated effector memory CD45RA+ cells were excluded from the naive CD8 cells, which were CD45RO-negative and positively selected for CCR7. The chain employs TRBV27 and TRBJ2-7; 8 positions agree with TRBD2. The clonotype comes from a man aged 25-40 years in good health. Sequencing was performed on naive CD8+ T cells sorted from blood. The CDR3 coding sequence is TGTGCCAGCAGTTTATCTGCGGGAGGATCCTACGAGCAGTACTTC. It is translated as CASSLSAGGSYEQYF.